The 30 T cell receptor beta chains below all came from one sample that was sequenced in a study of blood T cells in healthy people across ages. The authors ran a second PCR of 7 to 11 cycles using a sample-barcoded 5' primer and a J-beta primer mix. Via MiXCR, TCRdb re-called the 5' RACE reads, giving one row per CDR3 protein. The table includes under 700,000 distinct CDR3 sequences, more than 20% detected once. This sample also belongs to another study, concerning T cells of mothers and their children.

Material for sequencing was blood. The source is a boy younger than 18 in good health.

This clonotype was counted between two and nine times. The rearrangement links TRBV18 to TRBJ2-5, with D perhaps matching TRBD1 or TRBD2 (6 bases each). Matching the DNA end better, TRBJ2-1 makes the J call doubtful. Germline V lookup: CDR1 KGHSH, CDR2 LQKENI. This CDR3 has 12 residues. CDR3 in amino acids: CASSPRGQDQFF. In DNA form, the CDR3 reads TGTGCCAGCTCACCCCGGGGGCAGGACCAGTTCTTC.

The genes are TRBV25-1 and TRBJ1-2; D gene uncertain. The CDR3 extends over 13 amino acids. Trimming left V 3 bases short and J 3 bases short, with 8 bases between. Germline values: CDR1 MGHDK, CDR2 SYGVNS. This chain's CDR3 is CASSDSGYYGYTF. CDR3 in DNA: TGTGCCAGCAGTGATTCGGGGTACTATGGCTACACCTTC.

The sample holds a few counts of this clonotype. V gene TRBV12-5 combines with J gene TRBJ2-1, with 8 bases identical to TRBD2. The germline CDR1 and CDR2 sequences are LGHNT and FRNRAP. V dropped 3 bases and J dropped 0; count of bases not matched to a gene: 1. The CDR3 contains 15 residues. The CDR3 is CASGFLAGSYNEQFF. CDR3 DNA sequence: TGTGCTAGTGGTTTCCTAGCGGGCTCCTACAATGAGCAGTTCTTC.

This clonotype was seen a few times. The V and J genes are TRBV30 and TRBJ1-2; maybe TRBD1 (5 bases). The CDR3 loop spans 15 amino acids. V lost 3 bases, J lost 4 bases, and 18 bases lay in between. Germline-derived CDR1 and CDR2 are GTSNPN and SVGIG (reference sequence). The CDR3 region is CAWSLSLRDLYGYTF. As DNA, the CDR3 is TGTGCCTGGAGCTTATCCCTCCGGGACCTCTATGGCTACACCTTC.

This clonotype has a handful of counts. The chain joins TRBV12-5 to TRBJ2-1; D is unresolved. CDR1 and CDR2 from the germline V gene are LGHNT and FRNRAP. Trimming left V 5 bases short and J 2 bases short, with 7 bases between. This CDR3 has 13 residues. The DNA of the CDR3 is TGTGCTAGTGGTGAGGCTACCTACAATGAGCAGTTCTTC. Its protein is CASGEATYNEQFF.

CDR3 in amino acids: CASARSYGYTF. For the CDR3, the DNA is TGTGCCAGCGCTCGAAGCTATGGCTACACCTTC. V gene TRBV9 combines with J gene TRBJ1-2; no firm D call. This CDR3 region has 11 residues. Trimming took off 7 bases at V and 4 bases at J, with 8 bases between the two ends. CDR1 is SGDLS, CDR2 YYNGEE, per germline.

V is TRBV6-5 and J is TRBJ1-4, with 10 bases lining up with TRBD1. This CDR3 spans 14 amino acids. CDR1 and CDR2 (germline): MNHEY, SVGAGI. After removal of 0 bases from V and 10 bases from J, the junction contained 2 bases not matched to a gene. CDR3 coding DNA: TGTGCCAGCAGTTACTCGACAGGGGGCGGAAAACTGTTTTTT. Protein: CASSYSTGGGKLFF.

CDR3 loop: CASSVAGIGVVQYF. The DNA for the CDR3 is TGTGCCAGCAGCGTAGCGGGGATAGGGGTAGTTCAGTACTTC. The V call is TRBV9, the J call TRBJ2-4, with D tentatively TRBD1 or TRBD2 (5 bases each). V lost 0 bases and J 11 bases, leaving 15 bases between the germline ends. The CDR3 contains 14 residues. In germline, CDR1 is SGDLS, CDR2 YYNGEE.

The CDR3 coding sequence is TGTGCCAGCAGTCAAGGGGCAAGTAGCTCGAAGACCCAGTACTTC. This codes for CASSQGASSSKTQYF. The rearrangement uses TRBV27 and TRBJ2-5, with D maybe TRBD1 (5 bases). The V gene's germline CDR1 is MNHEY and CDR2 SMNVEV (reference sequence). Trimming shortened V by 5 bases and J by 6 bases, and 19 bases separated the two germline ends. CDR3 size: 15 residues.

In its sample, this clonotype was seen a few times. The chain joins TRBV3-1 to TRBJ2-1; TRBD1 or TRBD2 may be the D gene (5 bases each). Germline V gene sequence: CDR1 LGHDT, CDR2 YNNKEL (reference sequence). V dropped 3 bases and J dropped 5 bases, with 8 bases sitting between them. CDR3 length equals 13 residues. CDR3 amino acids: CASSQRGHNEQFF. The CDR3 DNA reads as TGTGCCAGCAGCCAGAGGGGCCACAATGAGCAGTTCTTC.

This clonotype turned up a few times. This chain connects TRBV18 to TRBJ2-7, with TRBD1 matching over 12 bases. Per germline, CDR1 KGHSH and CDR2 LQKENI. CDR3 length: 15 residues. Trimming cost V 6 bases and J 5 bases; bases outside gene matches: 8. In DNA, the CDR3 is TGTGCCAGCTCGCCTATCGGGACAGGGGGCGACGAGCAGTACTTC. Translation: CASSPIGTGGDEQYF.

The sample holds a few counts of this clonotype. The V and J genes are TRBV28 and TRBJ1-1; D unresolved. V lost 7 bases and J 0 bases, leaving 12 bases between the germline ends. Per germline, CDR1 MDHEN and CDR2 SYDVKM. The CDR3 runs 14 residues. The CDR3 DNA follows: TGTGCCAGCATCTTGCAGAGCATGAACACTGAAGCTTTCTTT. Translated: CASILQSMNTEAFF.

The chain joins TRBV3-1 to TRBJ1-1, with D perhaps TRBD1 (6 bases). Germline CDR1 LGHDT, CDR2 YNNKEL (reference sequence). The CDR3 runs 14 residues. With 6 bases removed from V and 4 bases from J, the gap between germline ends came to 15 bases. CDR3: CASSPQGGGTEAFF. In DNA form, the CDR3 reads TGTGCCAGCAGTCCTCAAGGGGGTGGCACTGAAGCTTTCTTT.

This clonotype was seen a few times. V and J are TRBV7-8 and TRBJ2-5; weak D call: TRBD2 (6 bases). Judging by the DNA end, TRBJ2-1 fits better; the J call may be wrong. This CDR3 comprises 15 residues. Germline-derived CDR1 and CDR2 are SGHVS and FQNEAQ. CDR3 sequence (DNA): TGTGCCAGCAGCTTAGATGGGGGGATCTACAATGAGCAGTTCTTC. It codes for CASSLDGGIYNEQFF.

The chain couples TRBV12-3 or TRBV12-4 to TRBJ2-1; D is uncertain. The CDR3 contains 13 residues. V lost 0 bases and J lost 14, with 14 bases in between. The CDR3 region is CASSLANWGFKFF. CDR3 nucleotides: TGTGCCAGCAGTTTAGCCAACTGGGGTTTTAAGTTCTTC.

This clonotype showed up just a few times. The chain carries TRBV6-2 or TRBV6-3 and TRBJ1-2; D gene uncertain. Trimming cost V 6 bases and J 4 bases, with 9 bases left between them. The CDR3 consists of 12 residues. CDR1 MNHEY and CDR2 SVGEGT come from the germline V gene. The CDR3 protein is CASSTEAYGYTF. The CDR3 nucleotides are TGTGCCAGCAGCACAGAGGCCTATGGCTACACCTTC.

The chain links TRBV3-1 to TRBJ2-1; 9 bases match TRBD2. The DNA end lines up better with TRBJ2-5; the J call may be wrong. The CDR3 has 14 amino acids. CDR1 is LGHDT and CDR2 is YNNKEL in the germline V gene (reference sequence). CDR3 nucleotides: TGTGCCAGCAGGATTAGCGGGGGTCAAGAGACCCAGTACTTC. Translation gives CASRISGGQETQYF.

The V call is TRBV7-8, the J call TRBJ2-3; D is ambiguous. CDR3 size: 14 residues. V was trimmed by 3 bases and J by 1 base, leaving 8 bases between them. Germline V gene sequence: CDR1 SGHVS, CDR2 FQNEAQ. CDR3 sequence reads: CASSFSGRTDTQYF. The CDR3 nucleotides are TGTGCCAGCAGCTTTTCGGGCCGCACAGATACGCAGTATTTT. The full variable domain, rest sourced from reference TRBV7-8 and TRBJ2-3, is GAGVSQSPRYKVAKRGQDVALRCDPISGHVSLFWYQQALGQGPEFLTYFQNEAQLDKSGLPSDRFFAERPEGSVSTLKIQRTQQEDSAVYLCASSFSGRTDTQYFGPGTRLTVL.

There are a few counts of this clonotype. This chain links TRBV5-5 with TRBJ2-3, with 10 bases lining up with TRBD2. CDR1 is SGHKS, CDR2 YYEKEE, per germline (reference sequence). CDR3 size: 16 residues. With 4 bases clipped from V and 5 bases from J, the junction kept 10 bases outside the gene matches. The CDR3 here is CASSRTTSGTIDTQYF. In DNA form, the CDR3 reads TGTGCCAGCAGCCGAACAACTAGCGGGACGATAGATACGCAGTATTTT.

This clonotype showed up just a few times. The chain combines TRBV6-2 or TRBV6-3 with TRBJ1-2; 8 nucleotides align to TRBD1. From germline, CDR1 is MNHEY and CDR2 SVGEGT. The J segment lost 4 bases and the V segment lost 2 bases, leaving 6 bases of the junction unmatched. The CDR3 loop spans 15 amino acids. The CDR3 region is CASSYAGQGVYGYTF. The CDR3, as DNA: TGTGCCAGCAGTTACGCCGGACAGGGAGTCTATGGCTACACCTTC.

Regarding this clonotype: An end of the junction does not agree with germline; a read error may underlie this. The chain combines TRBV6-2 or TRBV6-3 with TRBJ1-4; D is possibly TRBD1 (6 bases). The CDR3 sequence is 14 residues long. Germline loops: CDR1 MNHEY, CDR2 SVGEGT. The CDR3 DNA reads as TGTGCCGGCAGTTTCGGACAGACGAATGAAAAACTGTTTTTT. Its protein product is CAGSFGQTNEKLFF.

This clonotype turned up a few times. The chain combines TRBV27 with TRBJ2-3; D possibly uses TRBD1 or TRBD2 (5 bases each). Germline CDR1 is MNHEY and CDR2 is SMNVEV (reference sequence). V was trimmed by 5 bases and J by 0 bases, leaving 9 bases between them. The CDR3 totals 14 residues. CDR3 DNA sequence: TGTGCCAGCAGTATGGGACGGAGCACAGATACGCAGTATTTT. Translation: CASSMGRSTDTQYF.

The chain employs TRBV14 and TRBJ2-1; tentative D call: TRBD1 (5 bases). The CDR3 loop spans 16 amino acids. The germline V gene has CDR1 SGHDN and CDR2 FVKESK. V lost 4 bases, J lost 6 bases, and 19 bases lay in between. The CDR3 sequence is CASSPLGRAGSNEQFF. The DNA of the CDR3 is TGTGCCAGCAGCCCCCTCGGCAGGGCTGGCTCCAATGAGCAGTTCTTC. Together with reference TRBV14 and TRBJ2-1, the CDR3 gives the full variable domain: EAGVTQFPSHSVIEKGQTVTLRCDPISGHDNLYWYRRVMGKEIKFLLHFVKESKQDESGMPNNRFLAERTGGTYSTLKVQPAELEDSGVYFCASSPLGRAGSNEQFFGPGTRLTVL.

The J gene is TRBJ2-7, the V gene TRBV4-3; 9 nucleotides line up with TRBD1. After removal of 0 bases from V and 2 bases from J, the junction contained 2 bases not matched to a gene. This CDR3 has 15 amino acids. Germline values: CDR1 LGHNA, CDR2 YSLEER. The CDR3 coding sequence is TGCGCCAGCAGCCAAGATGGGACAGGGACCTACGAGCAGTACTTC. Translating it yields CASSQDGTGTYEQYF.

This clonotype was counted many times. The CDR3 coding sequence is TGCGCCAGCAGCCAAGATTGGCAGGGAGGAACTAATGAAAAACTGTTTTTT. Translated: CASSQDWQGGTNEKLFF. The V gene is TRBV4-3, the J gene TRBJ1-4; a weak D match, TRBD1 (5 bases). The V end was cut by 0 bases, the J end by 1 base, with 12 bases between. This CDR3 region has 17 residues. Looked up from germline, CDR1 is LGHNA and CDR2 is YSLEER.

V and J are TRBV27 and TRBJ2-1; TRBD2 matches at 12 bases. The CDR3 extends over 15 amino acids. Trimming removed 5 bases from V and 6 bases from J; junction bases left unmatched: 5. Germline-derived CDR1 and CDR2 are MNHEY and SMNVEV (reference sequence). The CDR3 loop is CASSPGLAGINEQFF. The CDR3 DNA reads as TGTGCCAGCAGTCCAGGACTAGCGGGGATCAATGAGCAGTTCTTC.

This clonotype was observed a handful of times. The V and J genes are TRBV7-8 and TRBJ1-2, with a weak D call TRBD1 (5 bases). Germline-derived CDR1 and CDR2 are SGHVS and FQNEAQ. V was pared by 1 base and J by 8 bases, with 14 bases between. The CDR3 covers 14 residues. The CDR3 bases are TGTGCCAGCAGCTTAGGTTACGGGGCGGGCGGCTACACCTTC. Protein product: CASSLGYGAGGYTF.

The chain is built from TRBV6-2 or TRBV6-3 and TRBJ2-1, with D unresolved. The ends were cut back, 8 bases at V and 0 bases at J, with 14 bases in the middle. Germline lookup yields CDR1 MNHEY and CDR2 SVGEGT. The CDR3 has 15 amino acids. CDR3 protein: CASCSLLSSYNEQFF. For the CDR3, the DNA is TGTGCCAGCTGCTCACTCCTGAGCTCCTACAATGAGCAGTTCTTC.

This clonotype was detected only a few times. The CDR3 region has the DNA TGTGCCAGCAGCTTAAAAAGGGGAACCGGGGAGCTGTTTTTT. As protein: CASSLKRGTGELFF. The gene calls are TRBV7-3 and TRBJ2-2; tentative D call: TRBD1 (5 bases). CDR1 is SGHTA and CDR2 is FQGTGA in the germline V gene. The CDR3 covers 14 residues. V was pared by 1 base and J by 5 bases, with 8 bases between. The full variable domain, its missing parts supplied by reference TRBV7-3 and TRBJ2-2, is GAGVSQTPSNKVTEKGKYVELRCDPISGHTALYWYRQSLGQGPEFLIYFQGTGAADDSGLPNDRFFAVRPEGSVSTLKIQRTERGDSAVYLCASSLKRGTGELFFGEGSRLTVL.

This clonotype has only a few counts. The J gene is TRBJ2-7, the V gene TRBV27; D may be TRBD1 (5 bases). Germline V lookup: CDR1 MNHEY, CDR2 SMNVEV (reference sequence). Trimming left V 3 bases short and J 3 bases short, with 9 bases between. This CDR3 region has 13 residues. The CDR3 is CASSFTGIYEQYF. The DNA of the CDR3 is TGTGCCAGCAGTTTTACAGGTATCTACGAGCAGTACTTC.